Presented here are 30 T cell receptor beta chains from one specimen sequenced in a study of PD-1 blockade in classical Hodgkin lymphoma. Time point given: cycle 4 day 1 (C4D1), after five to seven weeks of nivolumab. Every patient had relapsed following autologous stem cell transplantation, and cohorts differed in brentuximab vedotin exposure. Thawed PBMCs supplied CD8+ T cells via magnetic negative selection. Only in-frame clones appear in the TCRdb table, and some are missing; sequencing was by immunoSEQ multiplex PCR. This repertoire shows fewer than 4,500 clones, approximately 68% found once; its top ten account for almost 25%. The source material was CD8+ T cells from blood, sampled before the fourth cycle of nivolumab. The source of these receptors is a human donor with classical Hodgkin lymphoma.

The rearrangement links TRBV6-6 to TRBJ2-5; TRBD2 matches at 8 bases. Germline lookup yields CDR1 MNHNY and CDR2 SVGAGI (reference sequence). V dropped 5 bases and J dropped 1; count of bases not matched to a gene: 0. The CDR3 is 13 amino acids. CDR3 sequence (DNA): TGTGCCAGCAGTGGGACTAGCCAAGAGACCCAGTACTTC. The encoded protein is CASSGTSQETQYF.

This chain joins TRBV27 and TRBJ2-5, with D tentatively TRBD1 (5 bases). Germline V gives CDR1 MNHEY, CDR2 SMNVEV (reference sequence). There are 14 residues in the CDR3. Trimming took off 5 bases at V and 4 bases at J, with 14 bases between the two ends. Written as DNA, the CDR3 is TGTGCCAGCAGTGAAAGGGGATCAACAGAGACCCAGTACTTC. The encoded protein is CASSERGSTETQYF.

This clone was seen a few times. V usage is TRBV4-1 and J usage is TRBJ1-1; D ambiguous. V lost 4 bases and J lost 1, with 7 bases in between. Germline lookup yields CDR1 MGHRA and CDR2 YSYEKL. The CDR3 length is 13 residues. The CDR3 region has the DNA TGCGCCAGCAGCCCCGTGGCGAACACTGAAGCTTTCTTT. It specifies CASSPVANTEAFF.

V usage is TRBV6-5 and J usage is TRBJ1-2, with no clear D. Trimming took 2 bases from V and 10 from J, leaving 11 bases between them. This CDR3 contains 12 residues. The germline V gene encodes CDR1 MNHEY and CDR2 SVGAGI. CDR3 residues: CASSYVDFDYTF. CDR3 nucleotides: TGTGCCAGCAGTTACGTGGACTTCGACTACACCTTC.

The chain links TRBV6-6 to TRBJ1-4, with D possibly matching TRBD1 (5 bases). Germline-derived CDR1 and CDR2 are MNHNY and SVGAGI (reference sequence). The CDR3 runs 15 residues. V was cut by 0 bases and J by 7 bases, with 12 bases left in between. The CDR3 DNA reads TGTGCCAGCAGTTACTCGGGGCAGAGGGGTGAAAAACTGTTTTTT. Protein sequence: CASSYSGQRGEKLFF.

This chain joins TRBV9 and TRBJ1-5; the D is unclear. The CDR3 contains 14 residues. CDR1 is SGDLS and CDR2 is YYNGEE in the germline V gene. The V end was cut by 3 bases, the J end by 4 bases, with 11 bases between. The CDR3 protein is CASSGSGANQPQHF. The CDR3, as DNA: TGTGCCAGCAGCGGTTCAGGAGCGAATCAGCCCCAGCATTTT.

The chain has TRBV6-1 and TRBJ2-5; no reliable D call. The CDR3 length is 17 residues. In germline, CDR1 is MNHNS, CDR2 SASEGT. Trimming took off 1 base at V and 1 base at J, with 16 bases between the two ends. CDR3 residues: CASSEVFWTSVQETQYF. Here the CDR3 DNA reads TGTGCCAGCAGTGAAGTCTTTTGGACGTCCGTCCAAGAGACCCAGTACTTC.

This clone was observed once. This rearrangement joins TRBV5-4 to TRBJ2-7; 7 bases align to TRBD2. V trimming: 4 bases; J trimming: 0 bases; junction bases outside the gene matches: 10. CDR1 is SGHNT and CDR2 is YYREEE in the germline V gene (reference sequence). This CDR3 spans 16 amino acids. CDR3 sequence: CASSQERAGDSYEQYF. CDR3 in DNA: TGTGCCAGCAGCCAAGAGCGGGCGGGGGACTCCTACGAGCAGTACTTC.

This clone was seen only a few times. CDR3 residues: CASSYSSTYGYTF. In nucleotides, the CDR3 is TGTGCCAGCAGTTACTCGTCGACCTATGGCTACACCTTC. The rearrangement joins TRBV6-6 to TRBJ1-2; no firm D call. The CDR3 contains 13 residues. From germline, CDR1 is MNHNY and CDR2 SVGAGI (reference sequence). The V end lost 0 bases, the J end lost 4 bases, and 6 bases lay between the germline ends.

This chain's CDR3 is CASSLAGEGQETQYF. CDR3 nucleotides: TGTGCCAGCAGCTTAGCAGGAGAGGGACAAGAGACCCAGTACTTC. V usage is TRBV7-9 and J usage is TRBJ2-5, with a weak D call TRBD2 (5 bases). V was cut by 0 bases and J by 2 bases, with 10 bases left in between. The CDR3 totals 15 residues. CDR1 SEHNR and CDR2 FQNEAQ come from the germline V gene (reference sequence).

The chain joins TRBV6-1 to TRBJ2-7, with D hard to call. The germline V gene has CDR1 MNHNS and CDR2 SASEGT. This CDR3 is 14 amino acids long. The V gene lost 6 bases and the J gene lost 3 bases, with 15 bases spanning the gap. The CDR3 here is CASRFIDPSYEQYF. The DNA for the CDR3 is TGTGCCAGCAGGTTCATAGATCCCAGCTACGAGCAGTACTTC.

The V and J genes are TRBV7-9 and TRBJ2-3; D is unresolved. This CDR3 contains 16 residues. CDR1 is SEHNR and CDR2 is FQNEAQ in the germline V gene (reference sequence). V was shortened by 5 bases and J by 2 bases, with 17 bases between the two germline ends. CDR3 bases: TGTGCCAGCAGCCCGAGGACCGGTAGAGACACAGATACGCAGTATTTT. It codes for CASSPRTGRDTDTQYF. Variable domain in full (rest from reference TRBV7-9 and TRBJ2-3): DTGVSQNPRHKITKRGQNVTFRCDPISEHNRLYWYRQTLGQGPEFLTYFQNEAQLEKSRLLSDRFSAERPKGSFSTLEIQRTEQGDSAMYLCASSPRTGRDTDTQYFGPGTRLTVL.

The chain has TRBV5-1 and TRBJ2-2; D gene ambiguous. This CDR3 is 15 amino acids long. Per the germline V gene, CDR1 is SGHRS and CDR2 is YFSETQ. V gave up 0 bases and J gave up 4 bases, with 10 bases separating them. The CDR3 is CASSLVVTGTGELFF. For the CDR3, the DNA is TGCGCCAGCAGCTTGGTAGTAACGGGCACCGGGGAGCTGTTTTTT.

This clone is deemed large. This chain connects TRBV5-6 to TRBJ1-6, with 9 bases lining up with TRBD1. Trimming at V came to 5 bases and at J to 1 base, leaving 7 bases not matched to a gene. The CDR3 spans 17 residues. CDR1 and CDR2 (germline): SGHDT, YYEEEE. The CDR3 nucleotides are TGTGCCAGCAGGGTGGGGACAGGGAAGTCCTATAATTCACCCCTCCACTTT. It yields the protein CASRVGTGKSYNSPLHF.

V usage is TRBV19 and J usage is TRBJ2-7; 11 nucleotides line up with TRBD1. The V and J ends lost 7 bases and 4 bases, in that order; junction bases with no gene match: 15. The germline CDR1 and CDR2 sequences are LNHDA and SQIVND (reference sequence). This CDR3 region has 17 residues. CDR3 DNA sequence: TGTGCCAGTACCCGGTTTCATGGACGGGACAGGGGGTACGAGCAGTACTTC. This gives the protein CASTRFHGRDRGYEQYF.

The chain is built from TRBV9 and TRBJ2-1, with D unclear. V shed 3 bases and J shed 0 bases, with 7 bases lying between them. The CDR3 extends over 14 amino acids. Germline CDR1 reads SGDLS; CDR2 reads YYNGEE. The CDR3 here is CASSEVSSYNEQFF. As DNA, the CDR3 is TGTGCCAGCAGCGAGGTGAGCTCCTACAATGAGCAGTTCTTC. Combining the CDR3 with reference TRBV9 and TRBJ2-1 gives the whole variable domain DSGVTQTPKHLITATGQRVTLRCSPRSGDLSVYWYQQSLDQGLQFLIQYYNGEERAKGNILERFSAQQFPDLHSELNLSSLELGDSALYFCASSEVSSYNEQFFGPGTRLTVL.

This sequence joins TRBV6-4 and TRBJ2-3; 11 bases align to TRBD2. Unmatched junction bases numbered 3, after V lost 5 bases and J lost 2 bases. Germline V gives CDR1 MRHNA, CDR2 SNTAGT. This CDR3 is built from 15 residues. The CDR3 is CASSPGLADTDTQYF. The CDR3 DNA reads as TGTGCCAGCAGTCCGGGACTAGCGGACACAGATACGCAGTATTTT.

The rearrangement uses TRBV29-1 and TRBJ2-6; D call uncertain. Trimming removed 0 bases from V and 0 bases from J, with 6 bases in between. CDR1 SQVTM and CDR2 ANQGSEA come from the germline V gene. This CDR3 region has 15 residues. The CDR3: CSVEDLVSGANVLTF. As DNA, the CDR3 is TGCAGCGTTGAAGATCTGGTCTCTGGGGCCAACGTCCTGACTTTC.

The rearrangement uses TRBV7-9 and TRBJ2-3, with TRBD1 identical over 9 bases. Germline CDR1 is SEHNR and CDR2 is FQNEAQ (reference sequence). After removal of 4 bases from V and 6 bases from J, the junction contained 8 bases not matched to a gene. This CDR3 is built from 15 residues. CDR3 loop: CASSSLDRGGDTQYF. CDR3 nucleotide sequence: TGTGCCAGCAGCTCCTTGGACAGGGGTGGCGATACGCAGTATTTT.

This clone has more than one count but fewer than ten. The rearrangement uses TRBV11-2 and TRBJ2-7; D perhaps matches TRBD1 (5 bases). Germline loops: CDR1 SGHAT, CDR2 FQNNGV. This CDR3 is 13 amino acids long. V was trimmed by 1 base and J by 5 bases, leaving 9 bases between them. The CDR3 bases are TGTGCCAGCAGCTTAGTGGTCAGGGACGAGCAGTACTTC. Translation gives CASSLVVRDEQYF.

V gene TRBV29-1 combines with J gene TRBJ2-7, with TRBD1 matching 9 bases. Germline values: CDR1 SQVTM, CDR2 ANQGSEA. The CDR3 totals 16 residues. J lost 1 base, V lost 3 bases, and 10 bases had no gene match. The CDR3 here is CSVEDFAGQGSYEQYF. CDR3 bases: TGCAGCGTTGAGGACTTCGCGGGACAGGGTTCCTACGAGCAGTACTTC.

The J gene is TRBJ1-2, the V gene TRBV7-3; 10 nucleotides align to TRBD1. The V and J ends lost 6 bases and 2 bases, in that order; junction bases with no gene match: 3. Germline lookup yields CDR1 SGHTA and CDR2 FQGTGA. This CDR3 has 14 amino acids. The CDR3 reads CASSRGQGNYGYTF. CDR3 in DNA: TGTGCCAGCAGTCGGGGACAGGGGAACTATGGCTACACCTTC.

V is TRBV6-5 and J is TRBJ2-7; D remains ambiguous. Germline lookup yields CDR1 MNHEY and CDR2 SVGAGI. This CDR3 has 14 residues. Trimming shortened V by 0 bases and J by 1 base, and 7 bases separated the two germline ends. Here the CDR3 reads CASSYSATSYEQYF. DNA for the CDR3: TGTGCCAGCAGTTACTCGGCGACATCCTACGAGCAGTACTTC.

CDR3 sequence: CASSLGSSTGELFF. In DNA, the CDR3 is TGCGCCAGCAGCCTGGGATCGTCTACCGGGGAGCTGTTTTTT. The chain joins TRBV4-3 to TRBJ2-2, with unresolved D. V lost 4 bases and J lost 5, with 11 bases in between. CDR1 and CDR2 (germline): LGHNA, YSLEER. The CDR3 consists of 14 residues.

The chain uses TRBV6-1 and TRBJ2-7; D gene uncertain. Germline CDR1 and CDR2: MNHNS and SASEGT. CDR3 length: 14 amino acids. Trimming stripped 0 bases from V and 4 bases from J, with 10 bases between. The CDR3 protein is CASSEAGSDYEQYF. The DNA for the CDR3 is TGTGCCAGCAGTGAAGCCGGGTCGGATTACGAGCAGTACTTC.

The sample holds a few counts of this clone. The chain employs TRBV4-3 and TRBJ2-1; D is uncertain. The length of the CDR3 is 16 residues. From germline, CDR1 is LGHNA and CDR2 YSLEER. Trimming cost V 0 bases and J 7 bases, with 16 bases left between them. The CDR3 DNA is TGCGCCAGCAGCCAAGAAGAGACGGCTGTGTATAATGAGCAGTTCTTC. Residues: CASSQEETAVYNEQFF.

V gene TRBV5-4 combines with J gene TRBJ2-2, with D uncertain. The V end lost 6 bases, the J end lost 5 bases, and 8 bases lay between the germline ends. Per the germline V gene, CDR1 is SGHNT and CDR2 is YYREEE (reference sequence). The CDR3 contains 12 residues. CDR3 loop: CASKTSTGELFF. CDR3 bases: TGTGCCAGCAAGACCAGTACCGGGGAGCTGTTTTTT.

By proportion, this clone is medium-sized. The CDR3 loop is CASSLSGRGTYEQYF. CDR3 DNA sequence: TGTGCCAGCAGTTTATCTGGCAGGGGGACTTACGAGCAGTACTTC. The chain employs TRBV27 and TRBJ2-7; perhaps TRBD1 as D (7 bases). The germline V and J ends were trimmed by 0 bases and 4 bases, with 13 bases remaining between them. The CDR3 contains 15 residues. The germline gives CDR1 MNHEY, CDR2 SMNVEV (reference sequence).

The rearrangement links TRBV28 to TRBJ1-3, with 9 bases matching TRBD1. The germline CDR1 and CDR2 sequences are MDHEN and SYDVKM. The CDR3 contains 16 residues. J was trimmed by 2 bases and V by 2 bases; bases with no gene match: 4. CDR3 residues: CASSLTGGNTGNTIYF. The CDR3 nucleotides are TGTGCCAGCAGTTTAACAGGGGGCAATACTGGAAACACCATATATTTT.

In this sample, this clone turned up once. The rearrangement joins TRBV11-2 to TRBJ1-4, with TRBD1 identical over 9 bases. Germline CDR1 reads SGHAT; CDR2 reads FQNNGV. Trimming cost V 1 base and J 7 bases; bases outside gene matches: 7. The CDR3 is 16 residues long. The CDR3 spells CASSLGLSDRGEKLFF. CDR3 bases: TGTGCCAGCAGCTTAGGTTTGTCGGACAGGGGTGAAAAACTGTTTTTT.